These 13 T cell receptor beta chains were sequenced from one sample in a study of shared clonotypes between healthy human individuals. Measured with immunoSEQ multiplex PCR; TCRdb has only the in-frame clones, and not every one. The data show millions of clones, 85% to 95% seen once. Sample: naive CD4+ T cells sorted from blood. Subset of the sample: CD45RA+ positively selected. These TCRs come from a man aged 18 to 30 in good health.

V usage is TRBV11-2 and J usage is TRBJ2-3; 7 bases line up with TRBD2. The CDR3 loop spans 17 amino acids. Losses at the gene ends were 5 bases for V and 1 base for J; bases not matched to a gene: 12. Germline V lookup: CDR1 SGHAT, CDR2 FQNNGV. The CDR3: CASSPLGWLAGTDTQYF. The CDR3 bases are TGTGCCAGCAGCCCTTTAGGGTGGCTAGCGGGCACAGATACGCAGTATTTT. The entire variable domain, with the rest obtained from reference TRBV11-2 and TRBJ2-3, is as follows: EAGVAQSPRYKIIEKRQSVAFWCNPISGHATLYWYQQILGQGPKLLIQFQNNGVVDDSQLPKDRFSAERLKGVDSTLKIQPAKLEDSAVYLCASSPLGWLAGTDTQYFGPGTRLTVL.

This chain joins TRBV19 and TRBJ1-5; D ambiguous. CDR1 is LNHDA and CDR2 is SQIVND in the germline V gene (reference sequence). V was trimmed by 4 bases and J by 0 bases, leaving 10 bases between them. This CDR3 comprises 15 residues. CDR3 region: CASSSQVNSNQPQHF. The CDR3 nucleotides are TGTGCCAGTAGTAGTCAGGTTAATAGCAATCAGCCCCAGCATTTT.

The chain joins TRBV7-9 to TRBJ2-7; D possibly corresponds to TRBD2 (6 bases). The CDR3 extends over 11 amino acids. V was clipped by 1 base and J by 9 bases, with 7 bases between them. Germline assignment: CDR1 SEHNR and CDR2 FQNEAQ (reference sequence). The CDR3 DNA follows: TGTGCCAGCAGCTTAGAAGCGGGGCAGTACTTC. Encoded protein: CASSLEAGQYF.

Concerning this clone: The sample carries other DNA sequences with the same CDR3. This chain connects TRBV6-1 to TRBJ2-5, with 10 positions matching TRBD2. V shed 6 bases and J 5 bases; nucleotides not matched to a gene: 3. The germline V gene encodes CDR1 MNHNS and CDR2 SASEGT. This CDR3 is built from 13 residues. The CDR3 region has the DNA TGTGCCAGCAGAACTAGCGGGGCGGAGACCCAGTACTTC. Its translation: CASRTSGAETQYF.

V gene TRBV5-6 combines with J gene TRBJ2-5; D is undetermined. CDR1 is SGHDT, CDR2 YYEEEE, per germline. This CDR3 comprises 16 residues. Trimming took off 0 bases at V and 2 bases at J, with 14 bases between the two ends. The CDR3 region is CASSLDPLPVQETQYF. The CDR3 DNA follows: TGTGCCAGCAGCTTGGATCCCCTTCCCGTTCAAGAGACCCAGTACTTC.

This sequence joins TRBV9 and TRBJ2-3; perhaps D is TRBD1 or TRBD2 (5 bases each). Germline CDR1 is SGDLS and CDR2 is YYNGEE. The CDR3 covers 15 residues. The V end lost 4 bases, the J end lost 1 base, and 13 bases lay between the germline ends. CDR3 sequence reads: CASSIRDRRTDTQYF. The DNA of the CDR3 is TGTGCCAGCAGCATCCGGGACCGTCGCACAGATACGCAGTATTTT.

The rearrangement links TRBV28 to TRBJ2-7; a weak D match, TRBD1 (5 bases). The CDR3 covers 14 residues. The V end was cut by 8 bases, the J end by 0 bases, with 14 bases between. The V gene's germline CDR1 is MDHEN and CDR2 SYDVKM. CDR3 in DNA: TGTGCCAGCCGGTCTTATGACAGCTCCTACGAGCAGTACTTC. As protein: CASRSYDSSYEQYF.

V is TRBV6-1 and J is TRBJ2-6, with 9 bases lining up with TRBD1. The trim removed 2 bases at V and 1 base at J, leaving 6 bases unmatched. The CDR3 covers 18 residues. CDR1 is MNHNS and CDR2 is SASEGT in the germline V gene. CDR3 nucleotides: TGTGCCAGCAGTGAATTTACAGGGGGCATGTCTGGGGCCAACGTCCTGACTTTC. Protein: CASSEFTGGMSGANVLTF.

V gene TRBV12-2 combines with J gene TRBJ2-7. TRBV12-2 is tagged as a pseudogene. There are 14 residues in the CDR3. CDR3 region: CASRNPGPGYEQYF. CDR3 nucleotide sequence: TGTGCAAGTCGCAACCCGGGACCAGGCTACGAGCAGTACTTC.

The chain joins TRBV19 to TRBJ1-1; D call uncertain. This CDR3 has 13 residues. V was cut by 7 bases and J by 11 bases, with 20 bases left in between. CDR1 is LNHDA, CDR2 SQIVND, per germline (reference sequence). The CDR3 loop is CASIPREGGSAFF. DNA of the CDR3: TGTGCCAGTATCCCCCGTGAGGGCGGGTCGGCTTTCTTT.

Remarks on this clone: Other DNA sequences within the sample encode an identical CDR3. The J gene is TRBJ1-5, the V gene TRBV25-1, with a weak D call TRBD1 (6 bases). V lost 4 bases and J 2 bases, leaving 6 bases between the germline ends. Per germline, CDR1 MGHDK and CDR2 SYGVNS. This CDR3 is built from 13 residues. The CDR3 loop is CASSGQGNQPQHF. CDR3 nucleotides: TGTGCCAGCAGTGGACAGGGCAATCAGCCCCAGCATTTT.

This rearrangement joins TRBV6-5 to TRBJ2-1, with D unresolved. This CDR3 has 14 amino acids. The germline V gene encodes CDR1 MNHEY and CDR2 SVGAGI. The V end was cut by 6 bases, the J end by 4 bases, with 13 bases between. The DNA of the CDR3 is TGTGCCAGCAGGCCCTGGAGCGCTTACAATGAGCAGTTCTTC. Translating it yields CASRPWSAYNEQFF.

To note about this clone: Different DNA sequences within this sample yield the same CDR3. The chain links TRBV30 to TRBJ2-1; the match to TRBD2 covers 9 bases. The germline gives CDR1 GTSNPN, CDR2 SVGIG (reference sequence). This CDR3 contains 14 residues. Trimming cost V 0 bases and J 4 bases; bases outside gene matches: 1. The CDR3 is CAWSVLAGYNEQFF. For the CDR3, the DNA is TGTGCCTGGAGTGTCCTAGCGGGGTACAATGAGCAGTTCTTC. Complete variable domain (other parts from reference TRBV30 and TRBJ2-1): SQTIHQWPATLVQPVGSPLSLECTVEGTSNPNLYWYRQAAGRGLQLLFYSVGIGQISSEVPQNLSASRPQDRQFILSSKKLLLSDSGFYLCAWSVLAGYNEQFFGPGTRLTVL.